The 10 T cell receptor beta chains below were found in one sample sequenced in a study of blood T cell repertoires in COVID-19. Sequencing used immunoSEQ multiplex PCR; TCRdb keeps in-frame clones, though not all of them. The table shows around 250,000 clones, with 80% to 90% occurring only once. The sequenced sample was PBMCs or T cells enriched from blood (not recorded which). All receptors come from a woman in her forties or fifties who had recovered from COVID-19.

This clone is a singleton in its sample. For the CDR3, the DNA is TGTGCCAGCAATAACAGGGGGCTTAACTATGGCTACACCTTC. Translating it yields CASNNRGLNYGYTF. The V and J genes are TRBV9 and TRBJ1-2, with TRBD1 matching 9 bases. Germline V gives CDR1 SGDLS, CDR2 YYNGEE. Trimming cost V 6 bases and J 1 base; bases outside gene matches: 4. This CDR3 has 14 amino acids.

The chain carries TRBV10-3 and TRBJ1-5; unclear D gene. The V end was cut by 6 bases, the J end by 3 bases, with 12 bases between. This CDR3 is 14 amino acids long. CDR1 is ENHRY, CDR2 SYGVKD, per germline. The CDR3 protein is CAIRGSGNNQPQHF. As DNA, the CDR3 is TGTGCCATCAGGGGGAGCGGCAACAATCAGCCCCAGCATTTT.

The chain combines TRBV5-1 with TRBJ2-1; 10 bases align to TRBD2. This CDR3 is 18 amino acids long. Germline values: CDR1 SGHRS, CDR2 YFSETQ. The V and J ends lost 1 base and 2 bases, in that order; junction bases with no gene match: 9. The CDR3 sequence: CASSLILAGEIPYNEQFF. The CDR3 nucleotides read TGCGCCAGCAGCTTGATCCTAGCGGGAGAGATCCCCTACAATGAGCAGTTCTTC.

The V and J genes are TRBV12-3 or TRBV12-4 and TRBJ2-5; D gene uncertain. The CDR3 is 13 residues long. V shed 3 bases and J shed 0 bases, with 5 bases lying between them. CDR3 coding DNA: TGTGCCAGCAGTTTCCTGTACCAAGAGACCCAGTACTTC. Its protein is CASSFLYQETQYF.

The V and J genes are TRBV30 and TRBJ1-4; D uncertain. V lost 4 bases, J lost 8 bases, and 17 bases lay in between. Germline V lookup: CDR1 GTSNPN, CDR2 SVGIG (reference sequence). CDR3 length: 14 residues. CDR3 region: CAWNYNRQREKLFF. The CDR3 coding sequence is TGTGCCTGGAATTATAACCGCCAGCGGGAAAAACTGTTTTTT.

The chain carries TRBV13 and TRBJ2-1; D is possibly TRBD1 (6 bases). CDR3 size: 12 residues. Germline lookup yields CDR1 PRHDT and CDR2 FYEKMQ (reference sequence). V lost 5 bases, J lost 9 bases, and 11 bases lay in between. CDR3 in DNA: TGTGCCAGCAGCCATGCCAGGGGTGAGCAGTTCTTC. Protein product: CASSHARGEQFF.

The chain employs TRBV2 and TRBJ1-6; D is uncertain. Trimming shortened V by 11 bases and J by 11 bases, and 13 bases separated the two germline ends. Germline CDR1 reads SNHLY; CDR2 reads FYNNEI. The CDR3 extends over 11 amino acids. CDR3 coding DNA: TGTGCCGGGAGAATTGGGCCACCCCTCCACTTT. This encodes CAGRIGPPLHF.

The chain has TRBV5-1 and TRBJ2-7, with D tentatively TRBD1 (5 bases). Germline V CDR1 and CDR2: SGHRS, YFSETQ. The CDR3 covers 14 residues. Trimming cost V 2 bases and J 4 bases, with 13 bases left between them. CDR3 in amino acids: CASSFTDRRYEQYF. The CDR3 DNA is TGCGCCAGCAGCTTTACTGACAGAAGGTACGAGCAGTACTTC.

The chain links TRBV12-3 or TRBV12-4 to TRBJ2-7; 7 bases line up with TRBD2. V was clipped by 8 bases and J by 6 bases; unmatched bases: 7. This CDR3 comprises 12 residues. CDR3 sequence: CASGRGPFEQYF. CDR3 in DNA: TGTGCCAGCGGGAGGGGTCCCTTCGAGCAGTACTTC.

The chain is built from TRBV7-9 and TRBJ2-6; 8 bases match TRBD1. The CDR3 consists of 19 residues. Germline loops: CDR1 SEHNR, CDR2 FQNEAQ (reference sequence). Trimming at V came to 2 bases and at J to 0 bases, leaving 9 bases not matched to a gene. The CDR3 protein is CASSLIPGQESSGANVLTF. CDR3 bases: TGTGCCAGCAGCTTAATCCCGGGACAGGAAAGCTCTGGGGCCAACGTCCTGACTTTC.